The rows below give T cell receptor beta chains drawn from one sample of a study of cytomegalovirus exposure and HLA in healthy donors. Method: immunoSEQ multiplex PCR; TCRdb's copy keeps in-frame clones and lacks some. The sample contains over 120,000 clones, around 80% of which appear only once. The sample taken for sequencing was PBMCs. The receptors stem from a woman aged 30 to 39 in good health and CMV-seronegative. CDR3s leave out the opening cysteine and the closing phenylalanine or tryptophan. The order of the fields is V gene, J gene, clone size, CDR3 protein. The listing skips clone size in some rows; elsewhere it reads once, few, many or a size class.

V: TRBV11-3
J: TRBJ2-1
size: -
CDR3: ASSSTSGVYNEQF

V: TRBV2
J: TRBJ1-1
size: few
CDR3: ASSEQGTVNTEAF

V: TRBV10-1
J: TRBJ2-2
size: few
CDR3: ASSPGGSGELF

V: TRBV9
J: TRBJ2-5
size: -
CDR3: ASSVDSGRADETQY

V: TRBV7-9
J: TRBJ2-7
size: -
CDR3: ASSTGVTLYDSEQY

V: TRBV5-1
J: TRBJ2-6
size: few
CDR3: ASSLGQNSGANVLT

V: TRBV10-3
J: TRBJ1-3
size: -
CDR3: AITPFPSGNTIY

V: TRBV4-1
J: TRBJ2-5
size: -
CDR3: ASSQDVRLSPRETQY

V: TRBV5-1
J: TRBJ2-7
size: few
CDR3: ASSGDRSFVEQY

V: TRBV15
J: TRBJ2-3
size: -
CDR3: ATSRVLGQGADTQY

V: TRBV5-1
J: TRBJ2-7
size: -
CDR3: ASSRPDSDNEQY

V: TRBV4-3
J: TRBJ2-1
size: -
CDR3: ASSQDWGDRGQNEQF

V: TRBV13
J: TRBJ2-7
size: few
CDR3: ASSQRQSYEQY

V: TRBV29-1
J: TRBJ2-7
size: -
CDR3: SVETPQAYEQY

V: TRBV4-1
J: TRBJ2-3
size: once
CDR3: ASSRGTGTSGRVSTDTQY

V: TRBV4-1
J: TRBJ2-5
size: -
CDR3: ASSQDRRRETQY

V: TRBV27
J: TRBJ1-2
size: -
CDR3: ASSLKAISGSGYT

V: TRBV5-4
J: TRBJ2-1
size: -
CDR3: ASSPPEQGYNEQF

V: TRBV6-5
J: TRBJ2-2
size: -
CDR3: ATSRSGGAPGELF

V: TRBV2
J: TRBJ1-6
size: -
CDR3: ASTPGLYSPLH

V: TRBV19
J: TRBJ1-1
size: few
CDR3: ASSKTGVSTEAF

V: TRBV27
J: TRBJ1-5
size: many
CDR3: ASSLLGTGFSNQPQH

V: TRBV9
J: TRBJ2-1
size: -
CDR3: ASSPEGRNYF

V: TRBV7-9
J: TRBJ2-4
size: few
CDR3: ASSQGAGVSKNIQY

V: TRBV12-5
J: TRBJ2-2
size: once
CDR3: ASGLGEGRTGELF

V: TRBV20-1
J: TRBJ2-5
size: -
CDR3: SASVQETQY

V: TRBV6-1
J: TRBJ1-4
size: -
CDR3: ASSESWGRAEKLF

V: TRBV4-3
J: TRBJ2-7
size: -
CDR3: ASSPGLGSEQY

V: TRBV29-1
J: TRBJ2-7
size: -
CDR3: SVRTGASYEQY

V: TRBV18
J: TRBJ2-3
size: -
CDR3: ASSPPGASTDTQY

V: TRBV7-2
J: TRBJ1-2
size: -
CDR3: ASIPVGGGSNYGYT

V: TRBV28
J: TRBJ2-7
size: -
CDR3: ASSPPYAGGKEQY

V: TRBV5-1
J: TRBJ2-7
size: once
CDR3: ASSRTGGHEQY

V: TRBV5-4
J: TRBJ2-1
size: -
CDR3: ASSSNSWTGGMYEQF

V: TRBV7-2
J: TRBJ2-2
size: -
CDR3: ASSLGGGLGELF

V: TRBV7-9
J: TRBJ1-1
size: -
CDR3: ASGGRAGRTEAF

V: TRBV6-1
J: TRBJ2-5
size: -
CDR3: ASSEAPPGEPIVTQY

V: TRBV6-1
J: TRBJ1-2
size: -
CDR3: ASSDRTGTLLLYGYT

V: TRBV7-6
J: TRBJ2-2
size: -
CDR3: ASSPALNTGELF

V: TRBV18
J: TRBJ2-2
size: -
CDR3: ASSYSGTGAANTGELF

V: TRBV6-5
J: TRBJ1-5
size: -
CDR3: ASSYSAGSNQPQH

V: TRBV21-1
J: TRBJ2-1
size: -
CDR3: ASSKAGGSISYNEQF

V: TRBV7-2
J: TRBJ1-6
size: -
CDR3: ASSLVSEDSPLH

V: TRBV29-1
J: TRBJ2-7
size: few
CDR3: SVVRGGTYEQY

V: TRBV19
J: TRBJ2-3
size: few
CDR3: ASSGRTSGEDTQY

V: TRBV5-4
J: TRBJ2-3
size: -
CDR3: ASSWGLGLSTDTQY

V: TRBV25-1
J: TRBJ2-7
size: -
CDR3: ASSDQGEAEEQY

V: TRBV18
J: TRBJ1-2
size: few
CDR3: ASSISGQLFAYGYT

V: TRBV19
J: TRBJ2-7
size: -
CDR3: ASTQRTGREQY

V: TRBV7-8
J: TRBJ1-1
size: -
CDR3: ASSLGAGATEAF

V: TRBV5-6
J: TRBJ2-2
size: -
CDR3: ASSLVAGGRTGELF

V: TRBV6-1
J: TRBJ2-5
size: -
CDR3: ASSDKGAVVETQY

V: TRBV30
J: TRBJ1-6
size: -
CDR3: AWTNTGLDSPLH

V: TRBV9
J: TRBJ2-3
size: -
CDR3: ASSVTLERSMDTQY